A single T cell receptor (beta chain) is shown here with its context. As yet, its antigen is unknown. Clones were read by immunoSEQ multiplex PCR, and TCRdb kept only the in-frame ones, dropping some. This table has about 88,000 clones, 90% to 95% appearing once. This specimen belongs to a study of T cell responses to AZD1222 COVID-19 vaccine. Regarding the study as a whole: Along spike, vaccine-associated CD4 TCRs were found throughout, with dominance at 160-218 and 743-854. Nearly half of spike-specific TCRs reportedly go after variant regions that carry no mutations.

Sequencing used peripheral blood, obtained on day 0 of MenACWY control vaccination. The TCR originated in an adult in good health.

CDR3 residues: CASSQLPTGLLEQYF. The CDR3 region has the DNA TGTGCCAGCAGCCAACTACCGACAGGGCTGCTCGAGCAGTACTTC. V usage is TRBV14 and J usage is TRBJ2-7; 7 nucleotides match TRBD1. In germline, CDR1 is SGHDN, CDR2 FVKESK. The junction had 10 bases not matched to a gene; V was cut back by 2 bases and J by 6 bases. CDR3 length: 15 amino acids.